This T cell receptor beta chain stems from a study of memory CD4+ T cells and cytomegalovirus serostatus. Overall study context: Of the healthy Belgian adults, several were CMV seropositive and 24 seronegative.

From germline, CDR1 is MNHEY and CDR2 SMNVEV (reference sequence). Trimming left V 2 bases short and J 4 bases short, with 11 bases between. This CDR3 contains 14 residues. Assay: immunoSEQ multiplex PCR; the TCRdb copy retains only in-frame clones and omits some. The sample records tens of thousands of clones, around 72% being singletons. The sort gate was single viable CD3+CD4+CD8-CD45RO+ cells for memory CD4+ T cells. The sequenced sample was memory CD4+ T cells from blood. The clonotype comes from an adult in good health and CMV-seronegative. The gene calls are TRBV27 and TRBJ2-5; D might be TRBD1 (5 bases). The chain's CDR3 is CASSLRGIGETQYF. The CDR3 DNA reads TGTGCCAGCAGTTTAAGGGGAATAGGAGAGACCCAGTACTTC.